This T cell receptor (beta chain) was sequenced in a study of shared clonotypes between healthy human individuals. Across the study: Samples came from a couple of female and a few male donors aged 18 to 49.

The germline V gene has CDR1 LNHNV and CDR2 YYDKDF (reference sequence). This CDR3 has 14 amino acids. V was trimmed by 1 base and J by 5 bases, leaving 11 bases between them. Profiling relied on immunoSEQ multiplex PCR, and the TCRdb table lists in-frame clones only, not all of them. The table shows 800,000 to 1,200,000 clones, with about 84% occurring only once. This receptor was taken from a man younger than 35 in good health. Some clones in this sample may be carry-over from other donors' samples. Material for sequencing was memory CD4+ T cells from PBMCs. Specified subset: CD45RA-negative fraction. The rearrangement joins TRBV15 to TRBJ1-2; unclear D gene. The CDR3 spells CATSRALTLYGYTF. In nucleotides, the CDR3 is TGTGCCACCAGCAGAGCATTAACACTGTATGGCTACACCTTC. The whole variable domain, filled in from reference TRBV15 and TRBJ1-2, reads DAMVIQNPRYQVTQFGKPVTLSCSQTLNHNVMYWYQQKSSQAPKLLFHYYDKDFNNEADTPDNFQSRRPNTSFCFLDIRSPGLGDTAMYLCATSRALTLYGYTFGSGTRLTVV.